Each of the 18 T cell receptor beta chains below was sequenced from the same sample in a study of T cell responses to AZD1222 COVID-19 vaccine. Assay used: immunoSEQ multiplex PCR; TCRdb lists only in-frame clones, some missing. The data show 99,000 or so clones, approximately 88% seen once. Sequences were derived from peripheral blood, sampled on day 0 of AZD1222 vaccination. Receptors were obtained from an adult in good health.

The chain has TRBV19 and TRBJ2-1; TRBD1 might be the D (5 bases). The CDR3 runs to 12 residues. V gave up 3 bases and J gave up 7 bases, with 7 bases separating them. Germline V gene sequence: CDR1 LNHDA, CDR2 SQIVND (reference sequence). The CDR3 region has the DNA TGTGCCAGTAGTATTAACAGGAATGAGCAGTTCTTC. Amino acids: CASSINRNEQFF.

The chain is built from TRBV6-5 and TRBJ2-1; 11 bases align to TRBD2. V gave up 7 bases and J gave up 4 bases; unmatched junction bases: 3. The length of the CDR3 is 14 residues. The V gene's germline CDR1 is MNHEY and CDR2 SVGAGI. CDR3 sequence reads: CASKVAGGYNEQFF. CDR3 in DNA: TGTGCCAGCAAGGTAGCGGGGGGGTACAATGAGCAGTTCTTC.

This chain connects TRBV4-1 to TRBJ2-1; 7 positions match TRBD1. With V trimmed by 0 bases and J by 0 bases, 2 bases remained unmatched. There are 16 residues in the CDR3. Germline assignment: CDR1 MGHRA and CDR2 YSYEKL. The CDR3 nucleotides read TGCGCCAGCAGCCAAGAGGCAGGGGGCTCCTACAATGAGCAGTTCTTC. Translating gives CASSQEAGGSYNEQFF.

CDR3 residues: CASWGAHFKNTEAFF. The CDR3, as DNA: TGTGCCAGCTGGGGGGCCCACTTCAAGAACACTGAAGCTTTCTTT. The chain recombines TRBV2 with TRBJ1-1; a weak D match, TRBD1 (6 bases). Trimming cost V 8 bases and J 1 base, with 17 bases left between them. This CDR3 has 15 amino acids. CDR1 SNHLY and CDR2 FYNNEI come from the germline V gene.

A word on this clone: Other DNA sequences within the sample encode an identical CDR3. The chain couples TRBV5-1 to TRBJ2-3; D is unclear. The CDR3 extends over 14 amino acids. Deletions cut 0 bases from V and 2 bases from J, with 7 bases between. CDR1 and CDR2 (germline): SGHRS, YFSETQ. CDR3 sequence: CASSLGRSTDTQYF. The CDR3 nucleotides read TGCGCCAGCAGCTTGGGTAGGTCCACAGATACGCAGTATTTT.

J is TRBJ2-1 and V is TRBV11-2, with 11 nucleotides matching TRBD2. V gave up 5 bases and J gave up 2 bases; unmatched junction bases: 2. Per germline, CDR1 SGHAT and CDR2 FQNNGV. This CDR3 is built from 15 residues. CDR3 in DNA: TGTGCCAGCAGCCCGACTAGCGGGGCCTACAATGAGCAGTTCTTC. The encoded protein is CASSPTSGAYNEQFF. The full variable domain, with the rest looked up from reference TRBV11-2 and TRBJ2-1, is EAGVAQSPRYKIIEKRQSVAFWCNPISGHATLYWYQQILGQGPKLLIQFQNNGVVDDSQLPKDRFSAERLKGVDSTLKIQPAKLEDSAVYLCASSPTSGAYNEQFFGPGTRLTVL.

This rearrangement joins TRBV10-3 to TRBJ2-3, with 12 positions matching TRBD2. V trimming: 8 bases; J trimming: 3 bases; junction bases outside the gene matches: 18. The CDR3 contains 19 residues. Germline values: CDR1 ENHRY, CDR2 SYGVKD. The CDR3 DNA sequence: TGTGCCATCCTGCTGAAGGACAGCACTAGCGGGAGGATGACAGATACGCAGTATTTT. Translation: CAILLKDSTSGRMTDTQYF.

On this clone: At one end the junction does not follow the germline gene, possibly because of a read error. The J gene is TRBJ1-1, the V gene TRBV6-5, with unresolved D. CDR3 size: 13 residues. Germline V gene sequence: CDR1 MNHEY, CDR2 SVGAGI. The DNA of the CDR3 is TGTGCCAGCAGTTACGGCGCCAAGTCGGGGTGCCTATTT. Its translation: CASSYGAKSGCLF.

The genes are TRBV11-2 and TRBJ1-1; no clear D gene. The V gene's germline CDR1 is SGHAT and CDR2 FQNNGV. The ends were cut back, 1 base at V and 1 base at J, with 7 bases in the middle. This CDR3 is 14 amino acids long. Here the CDR3 DNA reads TGTGCCAGCAGCTTAGGTTTTCAGAACACTGAAGCTTTCTTT. This translates into CASSLGFQNTEAFF.

This chain connects TRBV14 to TRBJ2-7; 10 positions match TRBD2. CDR1 is SGHDN and CDR2 is FVKESK in the germline V gene. Unmatched junction bases numbered 9, after V lost 5 bases and J lost 5 bases. The CDR3 runs 15 residues. In DNA, the CDR3 is TGTGCCAGCAGCGGACCGGGACTAGCGACCCACGAGCAGTACTTC. Protein product: CASSGPGLATHEQYF.

CDR3 sequence reads: CASAVYNQPQHF. DNA for the CDR3: TGTGCCAGCGCTGTCTACAATCAGCCCCAGCATTTT. The gene calls are TRBV5-8 and TRBJ1-5; D call uncertain. Trimming cost V 7 bases and J 3 bases, with 8 bases left between them. This CDR3 is built from 12 residues. Germline-derived CDR1 and CDR2 are SGHTS and YDEGEE.

The chain combines TRBV28 with TRBJ2-7; TRBD1 matches 9 bases. CDR1 and CDR2 from the germline V gene are MDHEN and SYDVKM. Losses at the gene ends were 7 bases for V and 5 bases for J; bases not matched to a gene: 15. The length of the CDR3 is 16 residues. CDR3: CASTLMTRQGVHEQYF. As DNA, the CDR3 is TGTGCCAGCACCTTGATGACCCGACAGGGGGTCCACGAGCAGTACTTC. The variable domain in full, completed from reference TRBV28 and TRBJ2-7, reads DVKVTQSSRYLVKRTGEKVFLECVQDMDHENMFWYRQDPGLGLRLIYFSYDVKMKEKGDIPEGYSVSREKKERFSLILESASTNQTSMYLCASTLMTRQGVHEQYFGPGTRLTVT.

This clone has just one count. This sequence joins TRBV25-1 and TRBJ1-1, with 9 bases that match TRBD1. Per the germline V gene, CDR1 is MGHDK and CDR2 is SYGVNS. Unmatched junction bases numbered 9, after V lost 4 bases and J lost 6 bases. The CDR3 sequence is 15 residues long. In DNA form, the CDR3 reads TGTGCCAGCAGTGCCTTGGACAGGGGCCTCGCTGAAGCTTTCTTT. This encodes CASSALDRGLAEAFF.

The sample holds a few counts of this clone. V gene TRBV5-1 combines with J gene TRBJ2-2; D remains unclear. The germline V gene has CDR1 SGHRS and CDR2 YFSETQ. V lost 0 bases to trimming and J lost 1 base, with 7 bases between them. The CDR3 loop spans 15 amino acids. CDR3 bases: TGCGCCAGCAGCTTGGGAGTTGGGAACACCGGGGAGCTGTTTTTT. Translating gives CASSLGVGNTGELFF.

The CDR3 loop reads CASSHQGRWGDTGELFF. The CDR3, as DNA: TGTGCCAGCAGCCATCAAGGGCGGTGGGGGGACACCGGGGAGCTGTTTTTT. The chain has TRBV3-1 (or the pseudogene TRBV3-2) and TRBJ2-2; weak D call: TRBD2 (6 bases). CDR3 length: 17 amino acids. Trimming took 3 bases from V and 3 from J, leaving 17 bases between them. Germline CDR1 is LGHDT and CDR2 is YNNKEL (reference sequence).

The chain employs TRBV28 and TRBJ1-4; TRBD1 is a possible D gene (5 bases). Germline CDR1 and CDR2: MDHEN and SYDVKM. The length of the CDR3 is 13 residues. V was shortened by 7 bases and J by 7 bases, with 13 bases between the two germline ends. The CDR3 nucleotides read TGTGCCAGCATCTACCGGGGCGGTGAAAAACTGTTTTTT. Translating it yields CASIYRGGEKLFF.

The chain is built from TRBV10-2 and TRBJ1-1; D is ambiguous. Trimming cost V 6 bases and J 1 base, with 9 bases left between them. Germline lookup yields CDR1 WSHSY and CDR2 SAAADI. This CDR3 has 13 amino acids. The CDR3 sequence: CASRLTENTEAFF. Written as DNA, the CDR3 is TGCGCCAGCAGATTGACCGAGAACACTGAAGCTTTCTTT.

This clone showed up just a few times. The chain uses TRBV27 and TRBJ1-6, with 7 nucleotides matching TRBD1. The CDR3 has 15 amino acids. Germline-derived CDR1 and CDR2 are MNHEY and SMNVEV (reference sequence). With 5 bases clipped from V and 9 bases from J, the junction kept 10 bases outside the gene matches. The CDR3 protein is CASSPGGGGFSPLHF. In DNA, the CDR3 is TGTGCCAGCAGTCCAGGGGGTGGGGGGTTTTCACCCCTCCACTTT.